This TCR beta chain originates from a study of cytomegalovirus exposure and HLA in healthy donors. General study points: Immune exposure was documented only through CMV serostatus.

With respect to this clone: Its target is not known.

This CDR3 comprises 12 residues. The germline V gene encodes CDR1 SEHNR and CDR2 FQNEAQ (reference sequence). V was shortened by 3 bases and J by 5 bases, with 7 bases between the two germline ends. The PCR ran on 60 Vbeta and 13 Jbeta primers. Profiling relied on immunoSEQ multiplex PCR, and the TCRdb table lists in-frame clones only, not all of them. The data show around 110,000 clones, with 70% to 80% seen just once and 1.5% to 2% held by the top ten. The TCR originated in a woman aged 18-29 years in good health and CMV-seronegative. Sample: PBMCs. The V gene is TRBV7-9, the J gene TRBJ1-1, with D unclear. The CDR3 loop is CASSLQSTEAFF. The CDR3 DNA follows: TGTGCCAGCAGCTTGCAGTCGACTGAAGCTTTCTTT.